This record covers a single TCR beta chain. What it binds is not known. The sample comes from a study of T cell repertoires in cytomegalovirus infection. Across the study: Public TCR beta signatures indicated both CMV infection and matching HLA type.

TCRdb used MiXCR to reprocess the reads, holding one entry per CDR3 protein. Here the sample spans around 900,000 distinct CDR3 sequences, 30% to 40% being singletons. J was trimmed by 6 bases and V by 7 bases; bases with no gene match: 5. The germline CDR1 and CDR2 sequences are LGHNT and FRNRAP. The CDR3 totals 14 residues. The chain employs TRBV12-5 and TRBJ2-7; 14 positions agree with TRBD2. The sequence was collected from a human donor in good health (CMV status not recorded). Some clones in this sample may be carry-over from other donors' samples. The specimen was cultured CD8+ T cells from PBMCs, collected from culture after CMV antigen stimulation. For the CDR3, the DNA is TGTGCTAGTGCCCGGACTAGCGGGGGGTCCGAGCAGTACGTC. Translated, it gives CASARTSGGSEQYV.